Listed here are 29 T cell receptor beta chains from one sample, sequenced in a study of CXCR3-negative and CXCR3-positive naive CD8 T cells. Study-wide results and caveats: TRB CDR3 hydrophobicity was greater in CXCR3-positive naive cells than in CXCR3-negative naive cells.

Antigens for these TCRs are unknown. Via 5' RACE with UMI labels, TRB cDNA libraries were prepared. TCRdb reworked the 5' RACE reads into one entry per CDR3 protein, no DNA. This listing includes roughly 140,000 distinct CDR3 sequences. Material: naive CXCR3+ CD8+ T cells from blood. Subset defined: CD45RO-CCR7+CD27+CD95- naive CD8+ T cells expressing CXCR3 (TNR3+). The receptors stem from a human donor in good health. Some clones in this sample may be carry-over from other donors' samples.

The chain joins TRBV4-3 to TRBJ2-7; TCRdb lists TRBD1, though no DNA is available to test this call. CDR3 length equals 16 residues. Germline V gives CDR1 LGHNA, CDR2 YSLEER. CDR3 protein: CASSQDGTGMIYEQYF.

V usage is TRBV20-1 and J usage is TRBJ2-1; without DNA, the TCRdb call of TRBD1 cannot be checked. The germline CDR1 and CDR2 sequences are DFQATT and SNEGSKA (reference sequence). CDR3 length equals 13 residues. The CDR3 loop reads CSARVLGQFEKFF.

The chain is built from TRBV2 and TRBJ2-7. CDR1 is SNHLY, CDR2 FYNNEI, per germline. This CDR3 spans 15 amino acids. The CDR3: CASSEWVSGSYEQYF. Complete variable domain (other parts from reference TRBV2 and TRBJ2-7): EPEVTQTPSHQVTQMGQEVILRCVPISNHLYFYWYRQILGQKVEFLVSFYNNEISEKSEIFDDQFSVERPDGSNFTLKIRSTKLEDSAMYFCASSEWVSGSYEQYFGPGTRLTVT.

CDR3 loop: CASSFDKRGGYHEQYF. This chain uses TRBV7-8 with TRBJ2-7. The CDR3 spans 16 residues. Germline CDR1 and CDR2: SGHVS and FQNEAQ. Full variable domain (outside the CDR3, taken from reference TRBV7-8 and TRBJ2-7): GAGVSQSPRYKVAKRGQDVALRCDPISGHVSLFWYQQALGQGPEFLTYFQNEAQLDKSGLPSDRFFAERPEGSVSTLKIQRTQQEDSAVYLCASSFDKRGGYHEQYFGPGTRLTVT.

This chain connects TRBV15 to TRBJ2-7. The length of the CDR3 is 13 residues. Germline V gene lookup returns CDR1 LNHNV and CDR2 YYDKDF (reference sequence). CDR3 loop: CATSRGTRYEQYF.

The gene calls are TRBV27 and TRBJ2-7; TCRdb picks TRBD2, but there is no DNA to check that call. There are 16 residues in the CDR3. From germline, CDR1 is MNHEY and CDR2 SMNVEV (reference sequence). The chain's CDR3 is CASSSLLAGGTYEQYF.

The chain combines TRBV7-9 with TRBJ2-7; TCRdb selects TRBD1, and the lack of DNA leaves this call unchecked. Germline V CDR1 and CDR2: SEHNR, FQNEAQ (reference sequence). The CDR3 spans 16 residues. The CDR3 loop is CASSPPRRRKGYEQYF.

The chain uses TRBV12-3 or TRBV12-4 and TRBJ2-5; TCRdb reports TRBD1, a call that lacks DNA to check it against. The CDR3 spans 15 residues. CDR3 sequence: CASSYLSFGQETQYF.

The chain combines TRBV28 with TRBJ2-1; TCRdb proposes TRBD1, but this gene call is untestable without DNA. The CDR3 consists of 15 residues. Germline CDR1 and CDR2: MDHEN and SYDVKM. The CDR3: CASSFAGTDYNEQFF.

The V gene is TRBV13, the J gene TRBJ1-4. The CDR3 has 15 residues. From germline, CDR1 is PRHDT and CDR2 FYEKMQ (reference sequence). This chain's CDR3 is CASSLGTPTNEKLFF.

This chain uses TRBV4-2 with TRBJ2-3; the TRBD2 assignment by TCRdb is unverifiable without DNA. The CDR3 is made up of 15 amino acids. Germline CDR1 is LGHNA and CDR2 is YNFKEQ. The chain's CDR3 is CASSQGTREWDTQYF.

V usage is TRBV28 and J usage is TRBJ2-1; TCRdb's D call, TRBD1, is unchecked because there is no DNA. This CDR3 has 15 amino acids. Germline V CDR1 and CDR2: MDHEN, SYDVKM. CDR3 protein: CASSGAQPTGNEQFF. Based on the CDR3 plus reference TRBV28 and TRBJ2-1, the full variable domain is DVKVTQSSRYLVKRTGEKVFLECVQDMDHENMFWYRQDPGLGLRLIYFSYDVKMKEKGDIPEGYSVSREKKERFSLILESASTNQTSMYLCASSGAQPTGNEQFFGPGTRLTVL.

The CDR3 is CASSRSGGQETQYF. V and J are TRBV6-6 and TRBJ2-5; the TCRdb D gene call, TRBD2, has no DNA to confirm it. The CDR3 sequence is 14 residues long. Germline V gives CDR1 MNHNY, CDR2 SVGAGI (reference sequence).

The chain carries TRBV5-1 and TRBJ2-3; TCRdb's D gene call, TRBD1, goes unchecked for lack of DNA. Germline lookup yields CDR1 SGHRS and CDR2 YFSETQ. This CDR3 contains 17 residues. The CDR3 spells CASSLEGQVWGTDTQYF.

The V and J genes are TRBV7-9 and TRBJ2-1. Germline V lookup: CDR1 SEHNR, CDR2 FQNEAQ (reference sequence). The CDR3 loop spans 15 amino acids. CDR3 amino acids: CASSSHSEAYNEQFF.

The chain employs TRBV20-1 and TRBJ1-1; TCRdb picks TRBD1, but there is no DNA to check that call. There are 15 residues in the CDR3. The germline V gene has CDR1 DFQATT and CDR2 SNEGSKA (reference sequence). The CDR3 reads CSAPPETGGGTEAFF.

The V and J genes are TRBV13 and TRBJ1-1; no DNA is available, so the TRBD1 call from TCRdb remains unchecked. The CDR3 spans 14 residues. Germline loops: CDR1 PRHDT, CDR2 FYEKMQ (reference sequence). CDR3: CASSPRAPNTEAFF.

CDR3 amino acids: CSVSRGLEQYF. The chain links TRBV29-1 to TRBJ2-7; TCRdb's assignment of TRBD1 cannot be checked, as there is no DNA. CDR1 SQVTM and CDR2 ANQGSEA come from the germline V gene. The CDR3 runs 11 residues.

The V call is TRBV6-2 or TRBV6-3, the J call TRBJ2-1. CDR3 size: 15 residues. From germline, CDR1 is MNHEY and CDR2 SVGEGT. CDR3 residues: CASSEETSAYNEQFF.

The chain couples TRBV12-3 or TRBV12-4 to TRBJ2-3; the D gene TCRdb calls, TRBD1, cannot be checked with no DNA. The length of the CDR3 is 17 residues. CDR3 region: CASSAALGDRGGDTQYF.

The chain uses TRBV5-4 and TRBJ2-3; TCRdb proposes TRBD1, but this gene call is untestable without DNA. CDR3 length: 16 amino acids. Germline lookup yields CDR1 SGHNT and CDR2 YYREEE (reference sequence). Here the CDR3 reads CASRPGTGGRTDTQYF.

This chain joins TRBV7-3 and TRBJ1-1. The V gene's germline CDR1 is SGHTA and CDR2 FQGTGA. The CDR3 is 14 amino acids. The CDR3 protein is CASSLTNGNTEAFF.

This chain joins TRBV4-3 and TRBJ2-5; TCRdb selects TRBD1, and the lack of DNA leaves this call unchecked. CDR3 length: 15 amino acids. Germline-derived CDR1 and CDR2 are LGHNA and YSLEER. The CDR3 loop is CASSQSLGTGETQYF.

The genes are TRBV7-9 and TRBJ1-2; TCRdb selects TRBD1, and the lack of DNA leaves this call unchecked. The CDR3 length is 17 residues. Germline CDR1 and CDR2: SEHNR and FQNEAQ (reference sequence). This CDR3 is CASSLTGAELANYGYTF.

The chain carries TRBV29-1 and TRBJ1-5; TCRdb gives TRBD1 as the D gene, but with no DNA this cannot be confirmed. Germline loops: CDR1 SQVTM, CDR2 ANQGSEA. The CDR3 is made up of 13 amino acids. CDR3 region: CSALDRENQPQHF.

The J gene is TRBJ2-7, the V gene TRBV20-1; absent DNA, TCRdb's TRBD1 call cannot be checked. This CDR3 is built from 13 residues. The V gene's germline CDR1 is DFQATT and CDR2 SNEGSKA (reference sequence). This CDR3 is CSARDKGGWEQYF.

V and J are TRBV4-1 and TRBJ2-1; the TRBD2 assignment by TCRdb is unverifiable without DNA. CDR1 is MGHRA and CDR2 is YSYEKL in the germline V gene. The CDR3 has 15 residues. CDR3 loop: CASSNTQRGANEQFF.

The gene calls are TRBV7-8 and TRBJ1-1. The CDR3 has 15 amino acids. Germline V gene data show CDR1 as SGHVS and CDR2 as FQNEAQ. CDR3: CASSFRPGPYTEAFF.

V is TRBV11-2 and J is TRBJ2-7; TCRdb names TRBD2, which stays unverified in the absence of DNA. Per the germline V gene, CDR1 is SGHAT and CDR2 is FQNNGV. The CDR3 contains 15 residues. The CDR3: CASSLGLAASYEQYF. Drawing the rest from reference TRBV11-2 and TRBJ2-7, the complete variable domain is EAGVAQSPRYKIIEKRQSVAFWCNPISGHATLYWYQQILGQGPKLLIQFQNNGVVDDSQLPKDRFSAERLKGVDSTLKIQPAKLEDSAVYLCASSLGLAASYEQYFGPGTRLTVT.